This passage covers 23 T cell receptor beta chains from one sample sequenced in a study of shared clonotypes between healthy human individuals. The table came from immunoSEQ multiplex PCR; TCRdb's copy has only in-frame clones and leaves some out. In the table there are approximately 740,000 clones, under 80% of which are singletons. The sequenced material came from memory CD4+ T cells sorted from blood. Stated subset: CD45RA-negative fraction. These TCRs come from a woman in her twenties or thirties in good health.

J is TRBJ2-3 and V is TRBV4-1, with D maybe TRBD2 (5 bases). The CDR3 extends over 17 amino acids. The V end was cut by 4 bases, the J end by 0 bases, with 17 bases between. Germline values: CDR1 MGHRA, CDR2 YSYEKL. CDR3 bases: TGCGCCAGCAGCCGCGCGGGTTCGGGAATTAGCACAGATACGCAGTATTTT. Residues: CASSRAGSGISTDTQYF.

As concerns this clone: An end of the junction does not agree with germline; a read error may underlie this. This chain joins TRBV6-5 and TRBJ1-3; D unresolved. CDR1 MNHEY and CDR2 SVGAGI come from the germline V gene. The CDR3 is made up of 13 amino acids. CDR3 amino acids: CASRLSSVNTIYF. For the CDR3, the DNA is TGTGCCAGCAGGCTATCATCTGTAAACACCATATATTTT.

This clone was recorded once. This sequence joins TRBV6-6 and TRBJ2-7; the match to TRBD2 covers 7 bases. This CDR3 is 14 amino acids long. J gave up 6 bases and V 6 bases, and 11 bases lay outside the gene matches. Germline CDR1 is MNHNY and CDR2 is SVGAGI (reference sequence). CDR3 amino acids: CASSRSGERSEQYF. The CDR3 coding sequence is TGTGCCAGCAGCCGGAGCGGGGAGAGGAGCGAGCAGTACTTC.

J is TRBJ2-1 and V is TRBV11-2, with 7 bases aligning to TRBD2. The V gene's germline CDR1 is SGHAT and CDR2 FQNNGV. The J segment lost 3 bases and the V segment lost 5 bases, leaving 4 bases of the junction unmatched. CDR3 length: 14 amino acids. CDR3 loop: CASSQSGGYNEQFF. The DNA for the CDR3 is TGTGCCAGCAGCCAGTCGGGGGGCTACAATGAGCAGTTCTTC.

The chain has TRBV27 and TRBJ2-1; 9 nucleotides agree with TRBD2. CDR1 and CDR2 (germline): MNHEY, SMNVEV (reference sequence). This CDR3 comprises 16 residues. V lost 0 bases to trimming and J lost 7 bases; unmatched junction nucleotides: 7. CDR3 coding DNA: TGTGCCAGCAGTTTATCTCGCGGGAGGGCTGGTAATGAGCAGTTCTTC. This translates into CASSLSRGRAGNEQFF.

This chain joins TRBV2 and TRBJ2-5; TRBD1 aligns across 8 bases. Per germline, CDR1 SNHLY and CDR2 FYNNEI. The ends lost 7 bases at V and 5 bases at J; junction bases unmatched: 6. This CDR3 spans 13 amino acids. The CDR3: CASTRQGRETQYF. As DNA, the CDR3 is TGTGCCAGCACAAGACAGGGGCGGGAGACCCAGTACTTC.

V and J are TRBV27 and TRBJ2-5, with D perhaps TRBD1 (6 bases). V was trimmed by 5 bases and J by 5 bases, leaving 12 bases between them. CDR3 size: 13 residues. The germline CDR1 and CDR2 sequences are MNHEY and SMNVEV (reference sequence). The CDR3 protein is CASSNRVGETQYF. The DNA of the CDR3 is TGTGCCAGCAGTAACAGGGTTGGGGAGACCCAGTACTTC.

V is TRBV5-7 and J is TRBJ1-5, with unresolved D. TRBV5-7 is sorted into the ORF group, with uncertain function. Trimming removed 0 bases at V and 0 bases at J, with 13 bases between. The CDR3 consists of 17 residues. CDR3 nucleotides: TGTGCCAGCAGCTTGGCCTTTGCGGGTTATAGCAATCAGCCCCAGCATTTT. It translates to CASSLAFAGYSNQPQHF.

The CDR3 DNA follows: TGTGCCAGCAGTCTCATGGACAGGGACTATGGCTACACCTTC. Translating gives CASSLMDRDYGYTF. V gene TRBV5-4 combines with J gene TRBJ1-2, with 8 bases that match TRBD1. Germline V gene sequence: CDR1 SGHNT, CDR2 YYREEE (reference sequence). The junction had 6 bases not matched to a gene; V was cut back by 5 bases and J by 3 bases. This CDR3 has 14 amino acids. Combining the CDR3 with reference TRBV5-4 and TRBJ1-2 gives the whole variable domain ETGVTQSPTHLIKTRGQQVTLRCSSQSGHNTVSWYQQALGQGPQFIFQYYREEENGRGNFPPRFSGLQFPNYSSELNVNALELDDSALYLCASSLMDRDYGYTFGSGTRLTVV.

The CDR3 sequence is CASRTGGAGETQYF. The CDR3 DNA follows: TGTGCCAGCAGGACTGGGGGGGCGGGAGAGACCCAGTACTTC. The chain is built from TRBV6-6 and TRBJ2-5, with D perhaps TRBD2 (7 bases). The V and J ends lost 6 bases and 4 bases respectively, with 15 bases between them. Looked up from germline, CDR1 is MNHNY and CDR2 is SVGAGI (reference sequence). The CDR3 covers 14 residues.

The chain links TRBV30 to TRBJ2-1; 14 bases agree with TRBD2. From germline, CDR1 is GTSNPN and CDR2 SVGIG (reference sequence). Germline trimming cut 3 bases from V and 7 bases from J; bases unmatched to any gene: 2. CDR3 length: 14 amino acids. CDR3 region: CAWRGTSGSNEQFF. The CDR3 nucleotides read TGTGCCTGGAGAGGGACTAGCGGGAGTAATGAGCAGTTCTTC. The whole variable domain, filled in from reference TRBV30 and TRBJ2-1, reads SQTIHQWPATLVQPVGSPLSLECTVEGTSNPNLYWYRQAAGRGLQLLFYSVGIGQISSEVPQNLSASRPQDRQFILSSKKLLLSDSGFYLCAWRGTSGSNEQFFGPGTRLTVL.

The genes are TRBV30 and TRBJ2-5, with no clear D. With the DNA end fitting TRBJ2-7 better, the J assignment may be wrong. Germline CDR1 is GTSNPN and CDR2 is SVGIG (reference sequence). The CDR3 length is 14 residues. The CDR3 nucleotides read TGTGCCTGGAGTCGAAGTAACCTAGGAAGCGAGCAGTACTTC. Its protein is CAWSRSNLGSEQYF.

J is TRBJ2-1 and V is TRBV11-3; TRBD2 matches at 9 bases. This CDR3 spans 16 amino acids. J gave up 4 bases and V 4 bases, and 8 bases lay outside the gene matches. CDR1 is SGHNT, CDR2 YENEEA, per germline. The CDR3 DNA follows: TGTGCCAGCAGCTCACAATCTAGCGGGAAGTACAATGAGCAGTTCTTC. This codes for CASSSQSSGKYNEQFF.

This clone was observed once. The genes are TRBV6-4 and TRBJ1-1; D is unresolved. Germline V CDR1 and CDR2: MRHNA, SNTAGT. The CDR3 covers 10 residues. V lost 6 bases to trimming and J lost 4 bases, with 3 bases between them. The CDR3 nucleotides read TGTGCCAGCAGCCGCACTGAAGCTTTCTTT. Protein product: CASSRTEAFF.

V gene TRBV28 combines with J gene TRBJ1-6, with a weak D call TRBD1 (6 bases). V was pared by 6 bases and J by 7 bases, with 16 bases between. CDR1 is MDHEN, CDR2 SYDVKM, per germline. The CDR3 is 15 amino acids. The CDR3 DNA is TGTGCCAGCAGACTCCCACAGGGTAACAATTCACCCCTCCACTTT. It codes for CASRLPQGNNSPLHF. Based on the CDR3 plus reference TRBV28 and TRBJ1-6, the full variable domain is DVKVTQSSRYLVKRTGEKVFLECVQDMDHENMFWYRQDPGLGLRLIYFSYDVKMKEKGDIPEGYSVSREKKERFSLILESASTNQTSMYLCASRLPQGNNSPLHFGNGTRLTVT.

The chain joins TRBV11-3 to TRBJ2-1; maybe TRBD2 (5 bases). Germline CDR1 reads SGHNT; CDR2 reads YENEEA. The CDR3 length is 17 residues. With 2 bases removed from V and 3 bases from J, the gap between germline ends came to 17 bases. DNA of the CDR3: TGTGCCAGCAGCTTAACAGAGTCAAGGGAGCTCTACAATGAGCAGTTCTTC. It specifies CASSLTESRELYNEQFF. Full variable domain (rest looked up from reference TRBV11-3 and TRBJ2-1): EAGVVQSPRYKIIEKKQPVAFWCNPISGHNTLYWYLQNLGQGPELLIRYENEEAVDDSQLPKDRFSAERLKGVDSTLKIQPAELGDSAVYLCASSLTESRELYNEQFFGPGTRLTVL.

V and J are TRBV7-2 and TRBJ2-1; TRBD2 aligns across 14 bases. The CDR3 is made up of 16 amino acids. From germline, CDR1 is SGHTA and CDR2 FQGNSA. J lost 9 bases, V lost 4 bases, and 8 bases had no gene match. The CDR3 nucleotides are TGTGCCAGCAGCTCCCAAATGGGACTAGCGGGAGCTGAGCAGTTCTTC. Translation gives CASSSQMGLAGAEQFF. The full variable domain, in which reference TRBV7-2 and TRBJ2-1 provide the parts outside the CDR3, is GAGVSQSPSNKVTEKGKDVELRCDPISGHTALYWYRQSLGQGLEFLIYFQGNSAPDKSGLPSDRFSAERTGGSVSTLTIQRTQQEDSAVYLCASSSQMGLAGAEQFFGPGTRLTVL.

The rearrangement links TRBV6-1 to TRBJ2-4, with D unclear. Germline assignment: CDR1 MNHNS and CDR2 SASEGT. This CDR3 contains 14 residues. The V gene lost 4 bases and the J gene lost 7 bases, with 14 bases spanning the gap. CDR3 sequence: CASSVVLDPNIQYF. CDR3 in DNA: TGTGCCAGCAGTGTTGTCCTCGACCCGAACATTCAGTACTTC.

The J gene is TRBJ2-2, the V gene TRBV7-8, with D unresolved. Trimming removed 4 bases at V and 3 bases at J, with 9 bases between. CDR1 is SGHVS, CDR2 FQNEAQ, per germline. The CDR3 totals 14 residues. The CDR3 region is CASSYGTDTGELFF. CDR3 in DNA: TGTGCCAGCAGCTACGGTACCGACACCGGGGAGCTGTTTTTT.

The chain is built from TRBV18 and TRBJ2-5, with TRBD2 as a possible D gene (6 bases). The CDR3 has 13 amino acids. The ends were cut back, 5 bases at V and 2 bases at J, with 9 bases in the middle. In germline, CDR1 is KGHSH, CDR2 LQKENI. The CDR3 coding sequence is TGTGCCAGCTCAGTCGGGAGACAAGAGACCCAGTACTTC. Protein sequence: CASSVGRQETQYF.

This chain links TRBV9 with TRBJ2-7, with a tentative D call TRBD2 (7 bases). Trimming stripped 5 bases from V and 7 bases from J, with 22 bases between. The germline gives CDR1 SGDLS, CDR2 YYNGEE. The CDR3 runs 15 residues. This CDR3 reads CASRRGAGVSGEQYF. Written as DNA, the CDR3 is TGTGCCAGCAGAAGGGGGGCGGGAGTGTCGGGAGAGCAGTACTTC.

The chain combines TRBV6-6 with TRBJ2-1; D is ambiguous. This CDR3 has 15 amino acids. Trimming left V 0 bases short and J 0 bases short, with 6 bases between. Germline V gene data show CDR1 as MNHNY and CDR2 as SVGAGI (reference sequence). The DNA for the CDR3 is TGTGCCAGCAGTTACTCGGGTTACTCCTACAATGAGCAGTTCTTC. It translates to CASSYSGYSYNEQFF.

This clone was counted many times. V gene TRBV27 combines with J gene TRBJ2-2, with a weak D call TRBD1 (6 bases). Germline CDR1 MNHEY, CDR2 SMNVEV (reference sequence). CDR3 length: 13 residues. V was pared by 7 bases and J by 6 bases, with 12 bases between. The CDR3 DNA is TGTGCCAGCAATGACAGGTTCTCCGGGGAGCTGTTTTTT. Residues: CASNDRFSGELFF.